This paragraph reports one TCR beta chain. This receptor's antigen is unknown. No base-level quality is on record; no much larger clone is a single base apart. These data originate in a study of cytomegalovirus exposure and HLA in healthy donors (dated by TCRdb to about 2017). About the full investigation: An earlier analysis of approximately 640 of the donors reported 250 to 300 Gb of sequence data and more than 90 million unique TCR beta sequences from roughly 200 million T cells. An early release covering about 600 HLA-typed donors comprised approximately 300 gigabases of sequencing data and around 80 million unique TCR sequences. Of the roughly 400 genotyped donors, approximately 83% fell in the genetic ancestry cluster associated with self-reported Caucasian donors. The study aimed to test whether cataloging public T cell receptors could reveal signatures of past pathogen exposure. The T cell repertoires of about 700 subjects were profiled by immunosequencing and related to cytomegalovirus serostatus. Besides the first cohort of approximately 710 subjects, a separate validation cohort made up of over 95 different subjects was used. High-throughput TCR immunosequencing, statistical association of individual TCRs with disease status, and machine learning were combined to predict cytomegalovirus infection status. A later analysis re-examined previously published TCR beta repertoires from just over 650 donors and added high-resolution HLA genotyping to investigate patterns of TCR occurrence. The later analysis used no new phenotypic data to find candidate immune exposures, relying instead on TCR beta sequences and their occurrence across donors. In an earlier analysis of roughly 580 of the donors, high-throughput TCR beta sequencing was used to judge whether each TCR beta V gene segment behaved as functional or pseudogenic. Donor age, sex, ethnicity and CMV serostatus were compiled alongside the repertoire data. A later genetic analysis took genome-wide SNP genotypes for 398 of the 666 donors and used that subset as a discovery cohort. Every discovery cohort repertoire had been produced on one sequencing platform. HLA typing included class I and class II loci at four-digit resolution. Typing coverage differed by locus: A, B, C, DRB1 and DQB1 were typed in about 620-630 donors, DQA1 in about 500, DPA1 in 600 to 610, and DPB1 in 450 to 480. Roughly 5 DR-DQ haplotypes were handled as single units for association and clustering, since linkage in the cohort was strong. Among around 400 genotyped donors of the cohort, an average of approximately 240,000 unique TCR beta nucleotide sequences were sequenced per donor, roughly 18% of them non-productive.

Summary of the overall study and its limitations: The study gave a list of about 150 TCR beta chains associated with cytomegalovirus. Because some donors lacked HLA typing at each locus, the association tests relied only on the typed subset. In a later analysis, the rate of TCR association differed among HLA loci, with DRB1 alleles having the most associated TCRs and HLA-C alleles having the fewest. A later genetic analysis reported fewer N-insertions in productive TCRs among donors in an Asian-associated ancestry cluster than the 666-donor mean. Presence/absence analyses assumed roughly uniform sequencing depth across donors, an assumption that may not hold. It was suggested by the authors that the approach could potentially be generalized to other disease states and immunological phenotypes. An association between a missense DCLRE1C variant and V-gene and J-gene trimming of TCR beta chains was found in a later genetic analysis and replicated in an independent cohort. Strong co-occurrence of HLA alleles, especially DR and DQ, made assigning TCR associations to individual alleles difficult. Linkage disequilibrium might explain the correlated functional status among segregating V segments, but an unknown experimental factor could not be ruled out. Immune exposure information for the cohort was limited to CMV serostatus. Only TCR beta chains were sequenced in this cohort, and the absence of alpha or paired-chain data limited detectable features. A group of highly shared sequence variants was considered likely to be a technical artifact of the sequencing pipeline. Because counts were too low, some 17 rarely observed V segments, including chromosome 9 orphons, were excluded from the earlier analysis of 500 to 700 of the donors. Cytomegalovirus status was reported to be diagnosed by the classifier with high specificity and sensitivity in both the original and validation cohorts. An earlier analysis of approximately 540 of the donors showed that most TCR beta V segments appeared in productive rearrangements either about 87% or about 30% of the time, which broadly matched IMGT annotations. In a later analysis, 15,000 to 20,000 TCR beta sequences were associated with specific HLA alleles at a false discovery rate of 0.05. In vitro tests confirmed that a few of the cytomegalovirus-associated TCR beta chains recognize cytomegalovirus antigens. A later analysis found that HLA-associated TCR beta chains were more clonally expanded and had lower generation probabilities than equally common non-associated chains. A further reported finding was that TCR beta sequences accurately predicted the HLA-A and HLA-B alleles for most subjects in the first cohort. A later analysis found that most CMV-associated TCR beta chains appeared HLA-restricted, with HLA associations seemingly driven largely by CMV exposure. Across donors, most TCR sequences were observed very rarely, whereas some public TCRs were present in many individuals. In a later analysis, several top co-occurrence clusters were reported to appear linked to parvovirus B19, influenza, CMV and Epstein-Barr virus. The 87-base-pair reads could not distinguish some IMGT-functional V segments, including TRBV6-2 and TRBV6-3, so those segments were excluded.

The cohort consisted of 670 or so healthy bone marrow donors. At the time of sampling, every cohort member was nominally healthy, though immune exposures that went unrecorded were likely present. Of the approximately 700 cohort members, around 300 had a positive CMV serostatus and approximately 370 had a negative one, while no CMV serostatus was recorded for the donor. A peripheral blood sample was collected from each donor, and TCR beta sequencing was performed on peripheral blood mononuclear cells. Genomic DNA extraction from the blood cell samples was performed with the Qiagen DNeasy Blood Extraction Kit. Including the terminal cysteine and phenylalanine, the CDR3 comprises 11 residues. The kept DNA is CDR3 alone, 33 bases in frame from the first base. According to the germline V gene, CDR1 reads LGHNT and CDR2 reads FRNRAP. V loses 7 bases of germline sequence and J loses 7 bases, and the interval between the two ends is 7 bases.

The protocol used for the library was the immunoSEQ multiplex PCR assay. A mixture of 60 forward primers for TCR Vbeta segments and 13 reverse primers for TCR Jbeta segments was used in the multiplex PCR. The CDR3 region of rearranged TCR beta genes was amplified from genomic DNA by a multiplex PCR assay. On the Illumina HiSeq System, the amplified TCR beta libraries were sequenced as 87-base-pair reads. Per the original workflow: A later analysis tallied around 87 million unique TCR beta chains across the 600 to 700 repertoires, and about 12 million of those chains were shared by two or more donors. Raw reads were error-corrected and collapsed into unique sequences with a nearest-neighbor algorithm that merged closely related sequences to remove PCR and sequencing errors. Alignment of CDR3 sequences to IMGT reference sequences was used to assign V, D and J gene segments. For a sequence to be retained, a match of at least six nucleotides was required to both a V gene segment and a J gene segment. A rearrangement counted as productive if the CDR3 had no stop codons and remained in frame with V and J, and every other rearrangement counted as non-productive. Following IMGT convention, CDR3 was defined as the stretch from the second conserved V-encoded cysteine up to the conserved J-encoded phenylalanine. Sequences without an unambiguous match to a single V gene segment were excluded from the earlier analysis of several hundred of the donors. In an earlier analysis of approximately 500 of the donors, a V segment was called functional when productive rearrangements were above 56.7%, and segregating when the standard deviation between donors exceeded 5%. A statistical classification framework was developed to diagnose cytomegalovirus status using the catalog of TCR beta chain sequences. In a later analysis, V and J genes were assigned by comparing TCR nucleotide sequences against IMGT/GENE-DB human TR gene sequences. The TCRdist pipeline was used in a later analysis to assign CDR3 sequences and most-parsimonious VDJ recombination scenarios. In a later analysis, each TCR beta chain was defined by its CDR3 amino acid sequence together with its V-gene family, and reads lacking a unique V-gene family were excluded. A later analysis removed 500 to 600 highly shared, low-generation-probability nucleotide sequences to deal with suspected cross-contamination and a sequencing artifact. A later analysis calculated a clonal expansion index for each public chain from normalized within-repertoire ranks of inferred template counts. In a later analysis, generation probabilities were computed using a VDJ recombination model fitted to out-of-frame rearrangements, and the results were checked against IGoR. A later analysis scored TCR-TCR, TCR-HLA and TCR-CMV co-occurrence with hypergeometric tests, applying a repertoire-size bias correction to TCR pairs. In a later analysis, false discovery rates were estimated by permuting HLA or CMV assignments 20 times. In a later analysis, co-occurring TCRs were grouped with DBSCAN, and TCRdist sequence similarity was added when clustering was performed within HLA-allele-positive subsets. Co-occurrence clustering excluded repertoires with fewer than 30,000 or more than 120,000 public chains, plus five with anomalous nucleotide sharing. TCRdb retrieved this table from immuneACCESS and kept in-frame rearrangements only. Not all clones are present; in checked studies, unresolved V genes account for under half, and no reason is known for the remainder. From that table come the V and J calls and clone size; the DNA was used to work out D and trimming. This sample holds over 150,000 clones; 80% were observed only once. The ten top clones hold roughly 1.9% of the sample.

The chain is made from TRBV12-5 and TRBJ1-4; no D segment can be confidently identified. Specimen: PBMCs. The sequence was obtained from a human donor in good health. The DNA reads TGTGCTAGTGAAGCGGGTGAAAAACTGTTTTTT. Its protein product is CASEAGEKLFF.